These 3 T cell receptor beta chains share one sample of origin, sequenced in a study of human T cells and chemical hapten exposure. The time point: pre-sensitization, week 0. Treatment described: therapeutic diphenylcyclopropenone sensitization with weekly scalp DPC. In TCRdb, the RACE reads were re-called with MiXCR into one record per CDR3 protein. Found here are more than 250,000 distinct CDR3 sequences, more than 6.5% of them singletons; the top ten hold under 2.5%. Material: whole blood, obtained in connection with sensitization to the hapten diphenylcyclopropenone (DPC). The receptor set was obtained from a woman between 40 and 55 years old with alopecia areata. Some clones in this sample may be carry-over from other donors' samples.

This clonotype has ten or more counts. The genes are TRBV6-5 and TRBJ2-1; D may be TRBD2 (5 bases). The CDR3 covers 15 residues. V was trimmed by 5 bases and J by 4 bases, leaving 15 bases between them. CDR1 is MNHEY, CDR2 SVGAGI, per germline. This chain's CDR3 is CASSMDWFPYNEQFF. For the CDR3, the DNA is TGTGCCAGCAGTATGGACTGGTTCCCTTACAATGAGCAGTTCTTC.

The gene calls are TRBV3-1 and TRBJ2-7, with D possibly TRBD2 on 5 matching bases. V was pared by 0 bases and J by 2 bases, with 5 bases between. Germline V gives CDR1 LGHDT, CDR2 YNNKEL (reference sequence). CDR3 length: 13 amino acids. The CDR3 coding sequence is TGTGCCAGCAGCCAAGAGACTACCTACGAGCAGTACTTC. Amino acid sequence: CASSQETTYEQYF.

The V gene is TRBV6-5, the J gene TRBJ2-4; no clear D gene. CDR3 length equals 16 residues. CDR1 is MNHEY and CDR2 is SVGAGI in the germline V gene. V was shortened by 6 bases and J by 0 bases, with 15 bases between the two germline ends. The CDR3 nucleotides read TGTGCCAGCAGCCCCGGCTCGGCGGAAGCCAAAAACATTCAGTACTTC. Translated, it gives CASSPGSAEAKNIQYF.